This T cell receptor beta chain originates from a study of T cells after yellow fever vaccination. General study findings and limits: Peaking on day 5 versus 15, the secondary response was faster but weaker. Few clonotypes appeared in both CD4 and CD8 compartments.

The V and J ends lost 7 bases and 3 bases, in that order; junction bases with no gene match: 11. The CDR3 is made up of 15 amino acids. CDR1 SQVTM and CDR2 ANQGSEA come from the germline V gene. One entry per CDR3 protein results from TCRdb running MiXCR on the 5' RACE reads. Here the sample spans under 400,000 distinct CDR3 sequences, around an eighth being singletons. This clonotype has only a few counts. The antigen is not known. The sequences come from CD4+ T cells sorted from PBMCs, collected 15 days after the yellow fever booster vaccination. The genes are TRBV29-1 and TRBJ2-3; 9 bases are a match to TRBD2. The sequence was obtained from a man between 18 and 29 years old who received the YFV17D yellow fever vaccine. The CDR3 here is CSAGPASGVTDTQYF. In DNA, the CDR3 is TGCAGCGCCGGCCCCGCTAGCGGGGTAACAGATACGCAGTATTTT.